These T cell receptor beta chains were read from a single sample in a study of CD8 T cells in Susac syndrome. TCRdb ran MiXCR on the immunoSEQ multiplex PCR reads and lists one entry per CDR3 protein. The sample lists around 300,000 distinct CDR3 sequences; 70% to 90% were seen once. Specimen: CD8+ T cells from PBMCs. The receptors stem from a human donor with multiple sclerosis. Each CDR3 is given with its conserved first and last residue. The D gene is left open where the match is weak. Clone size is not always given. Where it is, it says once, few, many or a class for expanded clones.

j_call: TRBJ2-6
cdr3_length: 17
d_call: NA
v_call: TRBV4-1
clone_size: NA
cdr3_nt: TGCGCCAGCAGCCAAGATGCAAGCCCCTCTGGGGCCAACGTCCTGACTTTC
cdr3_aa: CASSQDASPSGANVLTF

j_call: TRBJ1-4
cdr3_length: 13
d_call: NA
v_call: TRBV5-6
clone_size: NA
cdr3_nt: TGTGCCAGCAGCACGCCGCTCGGGAGAGGACTGTTTTTT
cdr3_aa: CASSTPLGRGLFF

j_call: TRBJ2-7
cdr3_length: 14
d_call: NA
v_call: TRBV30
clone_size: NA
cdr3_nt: TGTGCCTGGAGTGGGTCGGGCGGGGTGAACGAGCAGTACTTC
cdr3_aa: CAWSGSGGVNEQYF

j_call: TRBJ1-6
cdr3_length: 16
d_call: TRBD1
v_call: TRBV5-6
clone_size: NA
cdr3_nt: TGTGCCAGCAGCAGTCTCCCCTGGGACAGTGACTCACCCCTCCACTTT
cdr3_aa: CASSSLPWDSDSPLHF

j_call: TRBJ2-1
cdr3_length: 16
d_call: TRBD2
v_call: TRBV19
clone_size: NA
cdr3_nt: TGTGCCAGTAGTATAGCGGGGACTAGCGGATTTAATGAGCAGTTCTTC
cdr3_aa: CASSIAGTSGFNEQFF

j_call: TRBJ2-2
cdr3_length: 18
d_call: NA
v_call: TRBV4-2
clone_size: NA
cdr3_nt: TGTGCCAGCAGCCACCTAGAATATAGGCCTCTAAACACCGGGGAGCTGTTTTTT
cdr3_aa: CASSHLEYRPLNTGELFF

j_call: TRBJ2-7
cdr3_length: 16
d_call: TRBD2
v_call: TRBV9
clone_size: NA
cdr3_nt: TGTGCCAGCAGCGTGTCGAGTAGCGGGAGGGACTACGAGCAGTACTTC
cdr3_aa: CASSVSSSGRDYEQYF

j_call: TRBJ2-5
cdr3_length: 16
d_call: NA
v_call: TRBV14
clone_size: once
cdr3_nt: TGTGCCAGCAGCCTCAAGGCCTGGGGCGGGGACGAGACCCAGTACTTC
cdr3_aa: CASSLKAWGGDETQYF

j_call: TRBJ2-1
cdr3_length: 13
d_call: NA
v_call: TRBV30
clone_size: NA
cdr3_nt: TGTGCCTGGAGTAGCGGGCCCTACAATGAGCAGTTCTTC
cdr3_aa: CAWSSGPYNEQFF

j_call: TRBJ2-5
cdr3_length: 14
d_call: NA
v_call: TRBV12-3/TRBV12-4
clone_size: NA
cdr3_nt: TGTGCCAGCAGTTTCGGGGAGTACCAAGAGACCCAGTACTTC
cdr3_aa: CASSFGEYQETQYF

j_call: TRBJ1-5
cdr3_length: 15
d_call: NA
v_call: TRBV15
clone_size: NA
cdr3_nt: TGTGCCACCAGCAGAGATACGGGGGGAGGTCAGCCCCAGCATTTT
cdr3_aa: CATSRDTGGGQPQHF

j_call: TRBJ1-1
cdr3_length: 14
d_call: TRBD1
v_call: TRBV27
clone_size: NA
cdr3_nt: TGTGCCAGCAGTTACGGACAGGGGGAGACTGAAGCTTTCTTT
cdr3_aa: CASSYGQGETEAFF

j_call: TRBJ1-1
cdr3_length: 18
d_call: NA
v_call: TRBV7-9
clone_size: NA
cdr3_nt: TGTGCCAGCAGCCCCCCGTCGGTAACTGCACGGGTGAACACTGAAGCTTTCTTT
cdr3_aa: CASSPPSVTARVNTEAFF

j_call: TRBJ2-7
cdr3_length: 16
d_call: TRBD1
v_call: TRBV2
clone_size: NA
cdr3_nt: TGTGCCAGCAGTGACCTCGGACAGGGGCCTGTCTACGAGCAGTACTTC
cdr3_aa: CASSDLGQGPVYEQYF

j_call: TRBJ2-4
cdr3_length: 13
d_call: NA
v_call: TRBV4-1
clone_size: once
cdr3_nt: TGCGCCAGCAGCGGCCCACTAGAAAACATTCAGTACTTC
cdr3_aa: CASSGPLENIQYF

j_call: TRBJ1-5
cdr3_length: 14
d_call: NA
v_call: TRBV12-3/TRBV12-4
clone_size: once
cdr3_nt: TGTGCCAGCAGAGGGGAGGGTCCAAGTCAGCCCCAGCATTTT
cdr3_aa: CASRGEGPSQPQHF

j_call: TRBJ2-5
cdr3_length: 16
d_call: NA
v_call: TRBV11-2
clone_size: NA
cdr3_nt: TGTGCCAGCAGCTCAGGAAGGCCGGGCAGGAGAGAGACCCAGTACTTC
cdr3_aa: CASSSGRPGRRETQYF

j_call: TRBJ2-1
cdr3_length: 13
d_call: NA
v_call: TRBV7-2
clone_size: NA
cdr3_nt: TGTGCCAGCAGCTTAGCGCTCGGTCTTGAGCAGTTCTTC
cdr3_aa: CASSLALGLEQFF

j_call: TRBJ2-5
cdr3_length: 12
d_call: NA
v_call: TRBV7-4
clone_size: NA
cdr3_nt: TGTGCCAGCAGCCAGCGGGAAGAGACCCAGTACTTC
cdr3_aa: CASSQREETQYF

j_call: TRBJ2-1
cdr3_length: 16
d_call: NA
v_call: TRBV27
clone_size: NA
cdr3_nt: TGTGCCAGCAGTTTAACGAGGGCCCTTTGGTACAATGAGCAGTTCTTC
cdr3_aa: CASSLTRALWYNEQFF

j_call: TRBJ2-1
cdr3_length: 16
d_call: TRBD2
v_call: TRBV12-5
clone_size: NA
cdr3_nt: TGTGCTAGTGGTTTCCCAAGGCTAGCGGGATGCAATGAGCAGTTCTTC
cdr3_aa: CASGFPRLAGCNEQFF

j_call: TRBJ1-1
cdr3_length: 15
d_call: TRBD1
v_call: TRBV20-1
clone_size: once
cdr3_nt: TGCAGTGCTAGAAACAGGGGTCTCGCGAACACTGAAGCTTTCTTT
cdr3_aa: CSARNRGLANTEAFF

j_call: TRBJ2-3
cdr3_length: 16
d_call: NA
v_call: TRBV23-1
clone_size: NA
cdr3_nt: TGCGCCAGCAGCCGGGGAGGAAGACCTAGCACAGATACGCAGTATTTT
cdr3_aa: CASSRGGRPSTDTQYF

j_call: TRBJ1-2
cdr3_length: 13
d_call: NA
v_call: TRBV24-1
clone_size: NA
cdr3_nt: TGTGCCACCAGTGATCGGGGTGACTATGGCTACACCTTC
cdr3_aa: CATSDRGDYGYTF

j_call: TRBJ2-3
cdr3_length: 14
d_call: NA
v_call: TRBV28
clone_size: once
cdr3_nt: TGTGCCAGCAGCGCCTTACAACGCGCAGATACGCAGTATTTT
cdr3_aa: CASSALQRADTQYF

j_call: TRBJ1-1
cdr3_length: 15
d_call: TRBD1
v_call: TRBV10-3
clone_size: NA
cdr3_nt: TGTGCCATCAGTGAGTCGGGGGCAGGGGGCACTGAAGCTTTCTTT
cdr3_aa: CAISESGAGGTEAFF

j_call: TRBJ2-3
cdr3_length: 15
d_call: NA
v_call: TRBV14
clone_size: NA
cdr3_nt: TGTGCCAGCAGCCCCCTACGGTTGGGCACAGATACGCAGTATTTT
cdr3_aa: CASSPLRLGTDTQYF

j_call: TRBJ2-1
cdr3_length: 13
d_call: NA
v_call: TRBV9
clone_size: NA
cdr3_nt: TGTGCCAGCAGCGGACAGGGAGGCGGTGAGCAGTTCTTC
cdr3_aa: CASSGQGGGEQFF

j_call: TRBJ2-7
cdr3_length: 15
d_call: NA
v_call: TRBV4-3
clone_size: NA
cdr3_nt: TGCGCCAGCAGCCAAGATGTGGCCAGGACCTACGAGCAGTACTTC
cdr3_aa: CASSQDVARTYEQYF

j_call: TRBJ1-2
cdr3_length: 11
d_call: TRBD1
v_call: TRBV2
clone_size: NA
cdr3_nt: TGTGCCAGACCGGGACAGTATGGCTACACCTTC
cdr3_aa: CARPGQYGYTF

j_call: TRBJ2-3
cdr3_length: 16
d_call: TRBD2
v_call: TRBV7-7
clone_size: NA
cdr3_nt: TGTGCTAGCAGCCAAGGACTAGCGGAACACACAGATACGCAGTATTTT
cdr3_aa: CASSQGLAEHTDTQYF

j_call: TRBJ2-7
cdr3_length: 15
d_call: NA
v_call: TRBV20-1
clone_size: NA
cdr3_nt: TGCAGTGCTAGAGAGGCCGGGTCCCTCTCCTACGAGCAGTACTTC
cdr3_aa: CSAREAGSLSYEQYF

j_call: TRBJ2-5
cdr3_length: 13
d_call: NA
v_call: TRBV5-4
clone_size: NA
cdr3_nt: TGTGCCAGCAGCTTGGGAAGGAACCCGACCCAGTACTTC
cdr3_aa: CASSLGRNPTQYF

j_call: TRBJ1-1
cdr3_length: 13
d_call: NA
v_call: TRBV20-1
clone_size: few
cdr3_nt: TGCAGTGCCGACGGGGGAAAGAACACTGAAGCTTTCTTT
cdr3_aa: CSADGGKNTEAFF

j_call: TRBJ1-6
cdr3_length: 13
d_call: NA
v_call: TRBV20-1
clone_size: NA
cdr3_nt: TGCAGTGCTAGGGGACTGGGCCTTTCACCCCTCCACTTT
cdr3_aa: CSARGLGLSPLHF

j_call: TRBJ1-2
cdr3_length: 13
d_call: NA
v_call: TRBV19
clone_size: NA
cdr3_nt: TGTGCCAGCAGGGGACAACGTTTCTATGGCTACACCTTC
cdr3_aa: CASRGQRFYGYTF

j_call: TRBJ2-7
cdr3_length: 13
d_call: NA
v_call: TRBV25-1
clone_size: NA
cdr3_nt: TGTGCCAGCAGTGAGAAGAGCTCCTACGAGCAGTACTTC
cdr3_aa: CASSEKSSYEQYF

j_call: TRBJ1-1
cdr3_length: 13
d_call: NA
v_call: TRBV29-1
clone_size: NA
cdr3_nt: TGCAGCGCCATGACAGGCCAGAACACTGAAGCTTTCTTT
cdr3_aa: CSAMTGQNTEAFF

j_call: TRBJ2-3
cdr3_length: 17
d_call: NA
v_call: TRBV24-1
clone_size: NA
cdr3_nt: TGTGCCACCAGTGACCATAAGGGCTCCTCCCAAACGGATACGCAGTATTTT
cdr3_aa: CATSDHKGSSQTDTQYF

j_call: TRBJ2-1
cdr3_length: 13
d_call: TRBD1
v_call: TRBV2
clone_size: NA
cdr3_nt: TGTGCCAGCTGGACAGGGGCCTACAATGAGCAGTTCTTC
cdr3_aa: CASWTGAYNEQFF

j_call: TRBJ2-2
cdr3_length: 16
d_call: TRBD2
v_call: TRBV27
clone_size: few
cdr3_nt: TGTGCCAGCACTTCTCGACTAGCAGAGAACACCGGGGAGCTGTTTTTT
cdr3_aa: CASTSRLAENTGELFF